This T cell receptor (beta chain) was obtained from a study of molecular identifiers for immune sequencing clone quantification. The naive CD8 libraries originated from between 20,000 and 1,000,000 sorted cells and drew on 10%, 30% or 50% RNA. A CD8+CD4-CCR7+CD45RA+ gate was used to sort naive CD8 T cells. General study results and limits: Among 900,000 to 1,000,000 naive cells, spiked Jurkat TCR RNA from a single cell was reportedly detectable. Underestimated sizes of highly expanded clones could result from identical TCR molecules that share a barcode.

Germline V gene data show CDR1 as SGHRS and CDR2 as YFSETQ. Trimming at V came to 0 bases and at J to 6 bases, leaving 5 bases not matched to a gene. This CDR3 is 17 amino acids long. TCRdb analysed the PCR reads with MiXCR anew, one entry per CDR3 protein. This repertoire shows fewer than 350,000 distinct CDR3 sequences, 20% to 25% found once; its top ten account for 0.81%. This clonotype was seen a handful of times. Its target is not known. The chain recombines TRBV5-1 with TRBJ2-2; 13 bases align to TRBD2. The sequence was collected from a human donor in good health. Some libraries in this study had Jurkat cell RNA spiked in. The sequencing input was naive CD8+ T cells from blood, with Jurkat cell RNA spiked in. Stated subset: FACS-sorted CD8+CD4-CCR7+CD45RA+ naive T cells. The CDR3 nucleotides read TGCGCCAGCAGCTTGGGACTAGCGGGAGGCCTCGCCGGGGAGCTGTTTTTT. It codes for CASSLGLAGGLAGELFF.